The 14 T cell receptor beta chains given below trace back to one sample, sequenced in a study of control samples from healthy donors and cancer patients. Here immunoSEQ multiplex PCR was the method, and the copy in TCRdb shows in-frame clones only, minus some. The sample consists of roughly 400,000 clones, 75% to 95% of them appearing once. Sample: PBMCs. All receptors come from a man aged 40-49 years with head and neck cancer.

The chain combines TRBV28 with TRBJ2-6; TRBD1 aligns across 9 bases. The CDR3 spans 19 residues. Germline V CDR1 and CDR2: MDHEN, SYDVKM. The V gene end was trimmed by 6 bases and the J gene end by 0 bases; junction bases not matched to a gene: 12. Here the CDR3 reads CASREPQGARDSGANVLTF. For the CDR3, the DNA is TGTGCCAGCAGGGAACCACAGGGGGCTCGGGACTCTGGGGCCAACGTCCTGACTTTC.

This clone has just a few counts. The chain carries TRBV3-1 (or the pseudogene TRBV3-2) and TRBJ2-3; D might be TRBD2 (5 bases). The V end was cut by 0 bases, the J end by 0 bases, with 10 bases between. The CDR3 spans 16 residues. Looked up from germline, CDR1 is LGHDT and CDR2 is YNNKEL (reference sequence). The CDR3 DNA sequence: TGTGCCAGCAGCCAAGAGAGCGGCCGAAGCACAGATACGCAGTATTTT. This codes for CASSQESGRSTDTQYF.

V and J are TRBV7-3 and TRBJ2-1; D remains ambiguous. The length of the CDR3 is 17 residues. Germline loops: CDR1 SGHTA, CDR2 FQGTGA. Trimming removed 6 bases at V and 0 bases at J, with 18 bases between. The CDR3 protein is CASSLLGRSSSYNEQFF. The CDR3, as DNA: TGTGCCAGCAGTCTATTGGGTAGATCCAGCTCCTACAATGAGCAGTTCTTC.

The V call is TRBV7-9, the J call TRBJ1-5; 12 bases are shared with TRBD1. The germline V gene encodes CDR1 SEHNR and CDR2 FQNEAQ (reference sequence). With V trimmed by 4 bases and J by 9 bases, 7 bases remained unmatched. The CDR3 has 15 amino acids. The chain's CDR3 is CASSSGTGGGGPQHF. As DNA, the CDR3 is TGTGCCAGCAGCTCCGGGACAGGGGGCGGCGGGCCCCAGCATTTT.

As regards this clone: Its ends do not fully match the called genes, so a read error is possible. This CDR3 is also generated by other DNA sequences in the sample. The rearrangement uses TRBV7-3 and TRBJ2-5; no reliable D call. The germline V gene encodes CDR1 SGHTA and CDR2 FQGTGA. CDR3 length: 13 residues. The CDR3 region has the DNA TGTGCCAGCGCCCCAGGCGGTAAAGAGACTCAGTACTTC. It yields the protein CASAPGGKETQYF. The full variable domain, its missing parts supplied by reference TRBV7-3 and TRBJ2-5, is GAGVSQTPSNKVTEKGKYVELRCDPISGHTALYWYRQSLGQGPEFLIYFQGTGAADDSGLPNDRFFAVRPEGSVSTLKIQRTERGDSAVYLCASAPGGKETQYFGPGTRLLVL.

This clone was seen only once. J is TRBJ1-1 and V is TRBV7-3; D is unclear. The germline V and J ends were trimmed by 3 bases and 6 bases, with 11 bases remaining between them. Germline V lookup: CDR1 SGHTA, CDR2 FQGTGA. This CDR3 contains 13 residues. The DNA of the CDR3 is TGTGCCAGCAGCTTCGGGGTTCAGGCTGAAGCTTTCTTT. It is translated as CASSFGVQAEAFF.

CDR3 in DNA: TGTGCCAGCAGCCTTGCCAGCGGGGTAAACACCGGGGAGCTGTTTTTT. Amino acids: CASSLASGVNTGELFF. V usage is TRBV7-6 and J usage is TRBJ2-2, with 7 bases that match TRBD2. The V gene's germline CDR1 is SGHVS and CDR2 FNYEAQ. The CDR3 runs to 16 residues. V trimming: 5 bases; J trimming: 2 bases; junction bases outside the gene matches: 8.

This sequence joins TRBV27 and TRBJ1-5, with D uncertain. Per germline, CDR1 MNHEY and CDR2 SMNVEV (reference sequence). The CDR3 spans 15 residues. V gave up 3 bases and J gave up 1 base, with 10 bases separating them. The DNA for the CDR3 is TGTGCCAGCAGTTTTATTAGTGGGAGCAATCAGCCCCAGCATTTT. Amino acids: CASSFISGSNQPQHF.

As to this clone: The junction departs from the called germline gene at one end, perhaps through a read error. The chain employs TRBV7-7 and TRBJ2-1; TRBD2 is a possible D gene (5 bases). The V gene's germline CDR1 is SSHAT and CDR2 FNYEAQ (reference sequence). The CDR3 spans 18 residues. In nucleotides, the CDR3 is TGTGCTAGCAGCTTAGAGAAGGACGGGAAGACGGAGGTAAATGAGCAGTTCTTC. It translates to CASSLEKDGKTEVNEQFF.

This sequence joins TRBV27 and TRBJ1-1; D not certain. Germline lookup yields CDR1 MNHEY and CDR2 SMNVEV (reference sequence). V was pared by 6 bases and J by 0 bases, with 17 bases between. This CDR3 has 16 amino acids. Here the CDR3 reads CASRPWTDQMNTEAFF. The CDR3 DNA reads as TGTGCCAGCAGGCCGTGGACGGACCAAATGAACACTGAAGCTTTCTTT.

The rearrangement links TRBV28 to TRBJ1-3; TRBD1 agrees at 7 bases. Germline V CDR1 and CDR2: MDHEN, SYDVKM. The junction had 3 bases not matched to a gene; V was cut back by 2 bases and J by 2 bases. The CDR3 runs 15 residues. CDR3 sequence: CASSLGQVAGNTIYF. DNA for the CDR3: TGTGCCAGCAGTTTAGGACAGGTCGCTGGAAACACCATATATTTT.

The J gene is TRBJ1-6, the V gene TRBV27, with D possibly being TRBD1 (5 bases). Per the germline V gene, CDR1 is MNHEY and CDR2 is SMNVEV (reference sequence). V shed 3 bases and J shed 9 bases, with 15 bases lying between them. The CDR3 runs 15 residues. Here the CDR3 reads CASSLWGRGSSPLHF. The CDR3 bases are TGTGCCAGCAGTTTGTGGGGCCGGGGAAGTTCACCCCTCCACTTT.

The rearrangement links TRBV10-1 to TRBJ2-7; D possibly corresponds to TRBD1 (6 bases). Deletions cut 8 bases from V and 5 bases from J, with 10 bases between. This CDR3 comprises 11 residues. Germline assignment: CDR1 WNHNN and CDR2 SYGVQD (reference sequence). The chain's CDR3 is CASGTWDEQYF. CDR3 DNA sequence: TGCGCCAGCGGGACATGGGACGAGCAGTACTTC.

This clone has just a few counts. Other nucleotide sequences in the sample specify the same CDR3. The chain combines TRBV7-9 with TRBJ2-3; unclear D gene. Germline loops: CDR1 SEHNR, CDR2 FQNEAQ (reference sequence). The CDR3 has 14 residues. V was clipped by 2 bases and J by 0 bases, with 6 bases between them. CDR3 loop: CASSLTLSTDTQYF. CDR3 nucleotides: TGTGCCAGCAGCTTAACGTTGAGCACAGATACGCAGTATTTT.